The 13 T cell receptor beta chains listed next were all sequenced from one sample in a study of shared clonotypes between healthy human individuals. TCRdb's copy holds only in-frame clones and misses some; the assay was immunoSEQ multiplex PCR. This sample has hundreds of thousands of clones, with roughly 73% found just once. Sequenced input: memory CD4+ T cells sorted from blood. Noted subset: CD45RA-negative fraction. The receptor set was obtained from a woman in her thirties in good health.

This chain connects TRBV5-6 to TRBJ2-5; 7 nucleotides line up with TRBD2. V shed 0 bases, J shed 5 bases, and the junction held 4 bases outside the gene matches. The V gene's germline CDR1 is SGHDT and CDR2 YYEEEE. This CDR3 spans 14 amino acids. CDR3 DNA sequence: TGTGCCAGCAGCTTGGCCGGGGGGTCCGAGACCCAGTACTTC. Translated, it gives CASSLAGGSETQYF. Together with reference TRBV5-6 and TRBJ2-5, the CDR3 gives the full variable domain: DAGVTQSPTHLIKTRGQQVTLRCSPKSGHDTVSWYQQALGQGPQFIFQYYEEEERQRGNFPDRFSGHQFPNYSSELNVNALLLGDSALYLCASSLAGGSETQYFGPGTRLLVL.

The chain combines TRBV5-4 with TRBJ2-7, with TRBD1 as a possible D gene (5 bases). This CDR3 comprises 14 residues. With 4 bases removed from V and 0 bases from J, the gap between germline ends came to 11 bases. Germline-derived CDR1 and CDR2 are SGHNT and YYREEE (reference sequence). CDR3 coding DNA: TGTGCCAGCAGCCTCACAGGATTCTCCTACGAGCAGTACTTC. Encoded protein: CASSLTGFSYEQYF.

The table lists this clone with a few counts. The J gene is TRBJ2-7, the V gene TRBV29-1; 8 bases agree with TRBD2. CDR3 length: 14 amino acids. CDR1 SQVTM and CDR2 ANQGSEA come from the germline V gene. Trimming cost V 6 bases and J 2 bases; bases outside gene matches: 9. DNA for the CDR3: TGCAGCGTGATGCCCAGGACTAGCACCTACGAGCAGTACTTC. It is translated as CSVMPRTSTYEQYF.

J is TRBJ2-7 and V is TRBV28; tentatively, D is TRBD2 (5 bases). The CDR3 spans 15 residues. CDR1 is MDHEN, CDR2 SYDVKM, per germline. V lost 1 base and J lost 9, with 19 bases in between. CDR3 nucleotides: TGTGCCAGCAGTTTATCGCGCCAGACCCTACGGGGGCAGTACTTC. Translated: CASSLSRQTLRGQYF.

This clone was seen only once. Other DNA sequences in this sample translate to the same CDR3. The chain employs TRBV4-1 and TRBJ2-5; 7 bases are shared with TRBD2. The CDR3 has 14 residues. V lost 5 bases, J lost 2 bases, and 5 bases stayed unmatched. The germline V gene encodes CDR1 MGHRA and CDR2 YSYEKL. The CDR3, as DNA: TGCGCCAGCAGCAAGCGGGAAGGTCAAGAGACCCAGTACTTC. It encodes CASSKREGQETQYF.

The chain is built from TRBV2 and TRBJ2-2; D is possibly TRBD2 (5 bases). Trimming pared 6 bases from V and 5 bases from J, leaving 13 bases between. Germline-derived CDR1 and CDR2 are SNHLY and FYNNEI. The length of the CDR3 is 14 residues. DNA of the CDR3: TGTGCCAGCAGCAGGAGCGGAGAGACCGGGGAGCTGTTTTTT. Its translation is CASSRSGETGELFF.

In its sample, this clone was seen a few times. The chain joins TRBV4-1 to TRBJ2-7; 9 bases are a match to TRBD2. The CDR3 loop spans 18 amino acids. Germline CDR1 MGHRA, CDR2 YSYEKL. Trimming at V came to 2 bases and at J to 1 base, leaving 12 bases not matched to a gene. The CDR3 sequence: CASSQSAPGAGGSYEQYF. DNA for the CDR3: TGCGCCAGCAGCCAAAGCGCCCCGGGGGCGGGAGGGTCCTACGAGCAGTACTTC.

As regards this clone: Other DNA sequences from this sample encode an identical CDR3 as well. The chain employs TRBV6-1 and TRBJ1-1, with TRBD1 identical over 7 bases. V shed 2 bases and J 7 bases; nucleotides not matched to a gene: 4. This CDR3 is built from 13 residues. Germline V gives CDR1 MNHNS, CDR2 SASEGT. CDR3 coding DNA: TGTGCCAGCAGTGAACACCGGGACAGTGAAGCTTTCTTT. Translating it yields CASSEHRDSEAFF.

The V call is TRBV11-2, the J call TRBJ2-7, with 7 bases lining up with TRBD1. Germline V lookup: CDR1 SGHAT, CDR2 FQNNGV. With 5 bases clipped from V and 6 bases from J, the junction kept 4 bases outside the gene matches. The CDR3 sequence is 12 residues long. CDR3 region: CASSQDRSEQYF. In DNA form, the CDR3 reads TGTGCCAGCAGCCAGGACAGGTCCGAGCAGTACTTC.

The chain combines TRBV7-3 with TRBJ2-1, with 7 bases lining up with TRBD2. The CDR3 spans 13 residues. Per the germline V gene, CDR1 is SGHTA and CDR2 is FQGTGA. The J segment lost 9 bases and the V segment lost 5 bases, leaving 7 bases of the junction unmatched. CDR3 in amino acids: CASSPNGRTEQFF. The CDR3 bases are TGTGCCAGCAGCCCCAACGGGAGGACTGAGCAGTTCTTC. Filled out from reference TRBV7-3 and TRBJ2-1, the complete variable domain reads GAGVSQTPSNKVTEKGKYVELRCDPISGHTALYWYRQSLGQGPEFLIYFQGTGAADDSGLPNDRFFAVRPEGSVSTLKIQRTERGDSAVYLCASSPNGRTEQFFGPGTRLTVL.

The V and J genes are TRBV10-1 and TRBJ2-1; 9 nucleotides line up with TRBD2. Trimming cost V 3 bases and J 7 bases; bases outside gene matches: 7. Per germline, CDR1 WNHNN and CDR2 SYGVQD (reference sequence). CDR3 length: 15 residues. The CDR3 reads CASSEPVAGENEQFF. The CDR3 DNA is TGCGCCAGCAGTGAACCCGTAGCGGGGGAGAATGAGCAGTTCTTC.

The rearrangement joins TRBV2 to TRBJ1-5; perhaps TRBD1 as D (5 bases). Trimming pared 7 bases from V and 1 base from J, leaving 14 bases between. Per germline, CDR1 SNHLY and CDR2 FYNNEI. The CDR3 sequence is 15 residues long. Written as DNA, the CDR3 is TGTGCCAGCAATTGGGGAGGGGAAAGCAATCAGCCCCAGCATTTT. The encoded protein is CASNWGGESNQPQHF.

Only one count was recorded for this clone. The chain joins TRBV18 to TRBJ2-6, with D perhaps matching TRBD1 (6 bases). Trimming stripped 2 bases from V and 0 bases from J, with 17 bases between. In germline, CDR1 is KGHSH, CDR2 LQKENI. CDR3 length: 19 amino acids. The DNA for the CDR3 is TGTGCCAGCTCACCAAATCTCTATCGAGGGGGCTCTGGGGCCAACGTCCTGACTTTC. Translated, it gives CASSPNLYRGGSGANVLTF.